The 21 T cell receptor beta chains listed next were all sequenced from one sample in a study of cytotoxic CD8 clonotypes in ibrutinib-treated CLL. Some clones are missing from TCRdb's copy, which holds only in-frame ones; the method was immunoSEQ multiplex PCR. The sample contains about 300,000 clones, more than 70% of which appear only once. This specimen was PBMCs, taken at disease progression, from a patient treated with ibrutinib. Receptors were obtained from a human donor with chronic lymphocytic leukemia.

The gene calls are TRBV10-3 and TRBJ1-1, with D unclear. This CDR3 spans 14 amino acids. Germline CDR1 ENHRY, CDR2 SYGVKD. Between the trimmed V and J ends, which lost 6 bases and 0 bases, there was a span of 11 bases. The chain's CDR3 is CAIRVQELNTEAFF. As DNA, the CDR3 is TGTGCCATCAGGGTTCAGGAGTTGAACACTGAAGCTTTCTTT.

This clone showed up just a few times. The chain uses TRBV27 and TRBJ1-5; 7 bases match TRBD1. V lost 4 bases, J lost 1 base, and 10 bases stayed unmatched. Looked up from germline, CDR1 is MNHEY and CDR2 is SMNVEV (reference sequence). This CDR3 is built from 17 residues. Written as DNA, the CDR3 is TGTGCCAGCAGTTCGAAGTCGGGCAGGGGGAGCAATCAGCCCCAGCATTTT. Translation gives CASSSKSGRGSNQPQHF.

The CDR3 DNA reads TGTGCCAGCTCACCCGGCTTAGACAGGGGCTACACCTTC. It codes for CASSPGLDRGYTF. The genes are TRBV18 and TRBJ1-2, with D perhaps matching TRBD1 (6 bases). Germline V gene lookup returns CDR1 KGHSH and CDR2 LQKENI. The ends were cut back, 3 bases at V and 8 bases at J, with 13 bases in the middle. This CDR3 contains 13 residues.

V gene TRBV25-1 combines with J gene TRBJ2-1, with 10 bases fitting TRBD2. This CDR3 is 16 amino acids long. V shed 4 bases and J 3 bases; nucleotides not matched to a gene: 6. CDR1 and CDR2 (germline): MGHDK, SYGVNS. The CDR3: CASSGAGGAGYNEQFF. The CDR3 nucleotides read TGTGCCAGCAGTGGAGCGGGAGGGGCGGGCTACAATGAGCAGTTCTTC.

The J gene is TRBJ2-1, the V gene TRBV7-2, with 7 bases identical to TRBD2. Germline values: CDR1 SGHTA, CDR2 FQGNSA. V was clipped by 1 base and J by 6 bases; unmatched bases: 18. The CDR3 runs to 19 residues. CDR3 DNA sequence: TGTGCCAGCAGCTTAGTCCTAGCGGCGACGCTCGGGCGGGGCAATGAGCAGTTCTTC. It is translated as CASSLVLAATLGRGNEQFF. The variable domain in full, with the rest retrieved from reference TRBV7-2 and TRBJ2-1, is GAGVSQSPSNKVTEKGKDVELRCDPISGHTALYWYRQSLGQGLEFLIYFQGNSAPDKSGLPSDRFSAERTGGSVSTLTIQRTQQEDSAVYLCASSLVLAATLGRGNEQFFGPGTRLTVL.

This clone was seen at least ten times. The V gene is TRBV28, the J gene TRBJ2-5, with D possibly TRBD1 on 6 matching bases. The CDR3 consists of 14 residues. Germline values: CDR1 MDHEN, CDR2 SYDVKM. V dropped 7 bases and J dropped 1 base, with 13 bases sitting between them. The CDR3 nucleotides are TGTGCCAGCACCGCAACAGGGATCCAAGAGACCCAGTACTTC. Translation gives CASTATGIQETQYF.

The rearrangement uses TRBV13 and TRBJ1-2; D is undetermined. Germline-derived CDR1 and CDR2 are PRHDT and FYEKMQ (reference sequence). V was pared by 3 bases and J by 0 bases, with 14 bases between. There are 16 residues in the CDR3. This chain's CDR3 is CASSFPTGGTNYGYTF. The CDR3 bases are TGTGCCAGCAGCTTCCCGACGGGAGGTACTAACTATGGCTACACCTTC.

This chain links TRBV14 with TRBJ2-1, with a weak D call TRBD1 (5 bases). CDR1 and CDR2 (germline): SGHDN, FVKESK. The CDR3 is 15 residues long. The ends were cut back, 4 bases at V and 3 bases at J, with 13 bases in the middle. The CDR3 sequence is CASSLRKGNYNEQFF. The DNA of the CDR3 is TGTGCCAGCAGCCTGCGGAAGGGGAACTACAATGAGCAGTTCTTC.

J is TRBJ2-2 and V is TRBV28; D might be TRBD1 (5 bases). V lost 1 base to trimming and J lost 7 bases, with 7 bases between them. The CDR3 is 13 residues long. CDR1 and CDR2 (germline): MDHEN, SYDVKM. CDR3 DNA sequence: TGTGCCAGCAGTTTATTTCAGGGCGGGGAGCTGTTTTTT. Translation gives CASSLFQGGELFF.

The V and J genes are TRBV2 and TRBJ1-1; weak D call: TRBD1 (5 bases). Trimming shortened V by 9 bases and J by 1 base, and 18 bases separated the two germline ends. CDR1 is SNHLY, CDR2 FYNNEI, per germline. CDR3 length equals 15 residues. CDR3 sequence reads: CARTRDPGENTEAFF. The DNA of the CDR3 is TGTGCCAGGACCCGGGACCCTGGTGAGAACACTGAAGCTTTCTTT. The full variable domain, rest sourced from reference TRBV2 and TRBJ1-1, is EPEVTQTPSHQVTQMGQEVILRCVPISNHLYFYWYRQILGQKVEFLVSFYNNEISEKSEIFDDQFSVERPDGSNFTLKIRSTKLEDSAMYFCARTRDPGENTEAFFGQGTRLTVV.

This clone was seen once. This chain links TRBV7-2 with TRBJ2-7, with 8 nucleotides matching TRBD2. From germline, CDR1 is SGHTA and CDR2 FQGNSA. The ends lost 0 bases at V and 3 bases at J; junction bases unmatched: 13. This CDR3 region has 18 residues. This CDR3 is CASSLAGTSAFFGYEQYF. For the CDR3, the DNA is TGTGCCAGCAGCTTAGCGGGGACTAGTGCTTTTTTTGGCTACGAGCAGTACTTC.

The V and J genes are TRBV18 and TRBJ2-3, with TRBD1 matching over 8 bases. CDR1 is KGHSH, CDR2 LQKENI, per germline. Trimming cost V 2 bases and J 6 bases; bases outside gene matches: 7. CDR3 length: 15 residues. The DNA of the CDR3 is TGTGCCAGCTCACCAATCAGGGGGCGAGAGGATACGCAGTATTTT. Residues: CASSPIRGREDTQYF.

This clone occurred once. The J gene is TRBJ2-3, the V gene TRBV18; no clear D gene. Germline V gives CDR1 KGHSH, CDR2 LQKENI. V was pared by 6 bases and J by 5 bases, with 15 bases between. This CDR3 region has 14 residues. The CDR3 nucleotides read TGTGCCAGCTCCCCCTCCGGTTTAGGAGATACGCAGTATTTT. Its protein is CASSPSGLGDTQYF.

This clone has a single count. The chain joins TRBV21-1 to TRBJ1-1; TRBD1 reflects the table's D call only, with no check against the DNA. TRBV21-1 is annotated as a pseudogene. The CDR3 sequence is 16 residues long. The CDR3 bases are TGTGCCAGCAGCCAAGAGTCACAGAACAAAAGCACTGAAGCTTTCTTT. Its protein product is CASSQESQNKSTEAFF.

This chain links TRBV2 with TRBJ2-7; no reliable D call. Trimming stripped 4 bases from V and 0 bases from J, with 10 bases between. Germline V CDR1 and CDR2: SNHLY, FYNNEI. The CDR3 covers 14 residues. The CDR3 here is CASSGGRSSYEQYF. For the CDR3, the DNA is TGTGCCAGCAGTGGCGGACGGAGCTCCTACGAGCAGTACTTC.

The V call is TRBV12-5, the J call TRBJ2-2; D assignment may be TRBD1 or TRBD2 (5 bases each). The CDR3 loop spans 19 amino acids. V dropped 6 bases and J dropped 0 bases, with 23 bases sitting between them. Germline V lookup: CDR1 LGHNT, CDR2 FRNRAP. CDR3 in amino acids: CASGSSITRQKANTGELFF. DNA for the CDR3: TGTGCTAGTGGCTCTAGCATTACCAGACAGAAAGCGAACACCGGGGAGCTGTTTTTT.

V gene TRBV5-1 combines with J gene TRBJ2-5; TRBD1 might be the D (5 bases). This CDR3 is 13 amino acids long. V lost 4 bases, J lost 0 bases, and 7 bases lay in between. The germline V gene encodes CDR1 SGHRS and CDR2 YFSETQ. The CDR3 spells CASSPDNQETQYF. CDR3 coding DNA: TGCGCCAGCAGCCCGGACAACCAAGAGACCCAGTACTTC.

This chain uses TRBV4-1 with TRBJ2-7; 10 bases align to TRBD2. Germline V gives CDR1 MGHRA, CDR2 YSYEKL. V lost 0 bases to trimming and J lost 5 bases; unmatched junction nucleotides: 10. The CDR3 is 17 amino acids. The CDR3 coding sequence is TGCGCCAGCAGCCAAGATTTCGCGGGACTAGCGCTCAACGAGCAGTACTTC. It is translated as CASSQDFAGLALNEQYF.

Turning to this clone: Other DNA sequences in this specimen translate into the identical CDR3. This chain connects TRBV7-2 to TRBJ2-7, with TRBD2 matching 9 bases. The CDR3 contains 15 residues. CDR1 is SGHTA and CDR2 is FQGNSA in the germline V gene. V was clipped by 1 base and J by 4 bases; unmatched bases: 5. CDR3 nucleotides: TGTGCCAGCAGCTTAGTTGCGGGAGGGTCGTACGAGCAGTACTTC. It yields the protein CASSLVAGGSYEQYF. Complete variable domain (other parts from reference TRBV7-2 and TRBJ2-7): GAGVSQSPSNKVTEKGKDVELRCDPISGHTALYWYRQSLGQGLEFLIYFQGNSAPDKSGLPSDRFSAERTGGSVSTLTIQRTQQEDSAVYLCASSLVAGGSYEQYFGPGTRLTVT.

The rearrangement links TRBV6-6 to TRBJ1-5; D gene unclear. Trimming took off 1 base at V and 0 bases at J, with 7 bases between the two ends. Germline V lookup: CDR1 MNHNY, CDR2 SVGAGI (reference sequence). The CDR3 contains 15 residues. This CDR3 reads CASSYLQISNQPQHF. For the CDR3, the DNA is TGTGCCAGCAGTTACTTACAGATTAGCAATCAGCCCCAGCATTTT.

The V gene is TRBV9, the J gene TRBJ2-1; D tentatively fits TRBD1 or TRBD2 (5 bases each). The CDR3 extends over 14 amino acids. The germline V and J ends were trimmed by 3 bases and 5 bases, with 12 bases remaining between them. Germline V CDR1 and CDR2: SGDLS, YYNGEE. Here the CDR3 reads CASSGRRGNNEQFF. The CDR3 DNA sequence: TGTGCCAGCAGCGGGCGCCGGGGCAACAATGAGCAGTTCTTC.